This T cell receptor (beta chain) was identified in a study of CD8 T cells in ankylosing spondylitis. Using its own MiXCR run on the 5' RACE reads, TCRdb lists one record per CDR3 protein. The data contain more than 250,000 distinct CDR3 sequences, approximately 10% of them singletons. This clonotype was found many times. Its cognate antigen is unknown. Regarding the study as a whole: CD8+ by phenotype, disease-linked clones were relatively rare in peripheral blood. Researchers reportedly found disease-linked clones significantly enriched in matched ankylosing spondylitis synovial fluid. In reactive arthritis synovial fluid and blood, some motif variants had been reported before. What seemed typical of ankylosing spondylitis blood was a TCR beta motif built from 8 or 9 highly homologous variants.

In germline, CDR1 is DFQATT, CDR2 SNEGSKA (reference sequence). Trimming removed 0 bases at V and 0 bases at J, with 9 bases between. The CDR3 is 15 amino acids. The sequenced material came from blood, either unsorted or a sorted T cell fraction (not recorded which). This receptor was taken from a female donor with ankylosing spondylitis or in good health (not recorded which). This chain links TRBV20-1 with TRBJ2-4, with D perhaps TRBD1 (6 bases). As DNA, the CDR3 is TGCAGTGCTAGAGATGGACAGCTAGCCAAAAACATTCAGTACTTC. Amino acids: CSARDGQLAKNIQYF.